This TCR beta chain was captured in a study of CD8 T cells in ankylosing spondylitis. Study conclusions and caveats: Earlier authors reported some of these motif variants in reactive arthritis synovial fluid and blood. Matched ankylosing spondylitis synovial fluid reportedly contained a significantly enriched population of disease-linked clones. Seemingly characteristic of ankylosing spondylitis blood was a TCR beta motif consisting of about 8 highly homologous variants.

Preparation of TCR beta libraries was done by quantitative 5'-RACE with molecular barcodes. TCRdb analysed the 5' RACE reads with MiXCR anew, one entry per CDR3 protein. This sample yields 750,000 to 850,000 distinct CDR3 sequences, of which approximately 12% are seen a single time; roughly 0.51% belongs to the top ten. This clonotype was observed a handful of times. Its antigen is not identified. The V gene lost 4 bases and the J gene lost 6 bases, with 14 bases spanning the gap. Germline lookup yields CDR1 SGDLS and CDR2 YYNGEE. The CDR3 spans 14 residues. The clonotype originates from a male donor with ankylosing spondylitis. The chain has TRBV9 and TRBJ1-3, with D perhaps matching TRBD1 (6 bases). Specimen: blood, either unsorted or a sorted T cell fraction (not recorded which). Here the CDR3 DNA reads TGTGCCAGCAGCCAACAGGGATTCGAAAACACCATATATTTT. Translating it yields CASSQQGFENTIYF.